These 21 T cell receptor beta chains originate from one sample sequenced in a study of shared clonotypes between healthy human individuals (dated by TCRdb to between 2020 and 2021). Library preparation employed the immunoSEQ multiplex PCR assay. TCRdb holds this immuneACCESS table with in-frame rearrangements only. Some clones are missing; in checked studies, unresolved V genes explain under half, and the rest has no known cause. Counted in this sample were some 1,900,000 clones; over 85% of them appeared once. Of the sample, more than 0.95% falls within the top ten clones. For the CD8 naive samples, CD45RO-negative cells were positively selected for CCR7, yielding a CD45RA+CCR7+ population from which TemRA cells were excluded. The sample comprised naive CD8+ T cells sorted from blood. Reading the label with the study, this specimen's cell subset or site is: CD45RA+CCR7+. These receptors were taken from a man in his late teens or twenties in good health.

This chain connects TRBV30 to TRBJ2-7, with a weak D call TRBD2 (5 bases). Germline values: CDR1 GTSNPN, CDR2 SVGIG (reference sequence). The CDR3 contains 16 residues. V dropped 2 bases and J dropped 3 bases, with 20 bases sitting between them. CDR3: CAWSPPDWEYNYEQYF. CDR3 sequence (DNA): TGTGCCTGGAGTCCGCCCGACTGGGAGTACAACTACGAGCAGTACTTC.

This chain uses TRBV7-9 with TRBJ2-1, with 8 bases fitting TRBD2. Trimming took 4 bases from V and 4 from J; bases not matched to a gene: 6. CDR1 is SEHNR and CDR2 is FQNEAQ in the germline V gene (reference sequence). CDR3 length equals 15 residues. As DNA, the CDR3 is TGTGCCAGCAGCTCTGCTAGCGGGCCTTACAATGAGCAGTTCTTC. It yields the protein CASSSASGPYNEQFF.

The rearrangement uses TRBV19 and TRBJ2-5, with TRBD2 matching over 9 bases. Germline lookup yields CDR1 LNHDA and CDR2 SQIVND (reference sequence). Trimming at V came to 1 base and at J to 5 bases, leaving 5 bases not matched to a gene. This CDR3 contains 15 residues. The CDR3: CASSIGTSAVETQYF. The DNA for the CDR3 is TGTGCCAGTAGTATAGGGACTAGCGCGGTGGAGACCCAGTACTTC.

CDR3 coding DNA: TGTGCCAGCAGCTCCCTTTCGGGGGGGCTAACAGATACGCAGTATTTT. This codes for CASSSLSGGLTDTQYF. The gene calls are TRBV7-9 and TRBJ2-3; 8 bases agree with TRBD2. V was pared by 4 bases and J by 3 bases, with 9 bases of the junction left unmatched. The germline V gene has CDR1 SEHNR and CDR2 FQNEAQ (reference sequence). This CDR3 comprises 16 residues. Together with reference TRBV7-9 and TRBJ2-3, the CDR3 gives the full variable domain: DTGVSQNPRHKITKRGQNVTFRCDPISEHNRLYWYRQTLGQGPEFLTYFQNEAQLEKSRLLSDRFSAERPKGSFSTLEIQRTEQGDSAMYLCASSSLSGGLTDTQYFGPGTRLTVL.

On this clone: In the same sample, other DNA sequences code for this CDR3. The J gene is TRBJ2-1, the V gene TRBV6-5; no reliable D call. The ends were cut back, 0 bases at V and 3 bases at J, with 3 bases in the middle. Germline V gene data show CDR1 as MNHEY and CDR2 as SVGAGI. The CDR3 runs 13 residues. CDR3 in amino acids: CASSYSDYNEQFF. The CDR3 coding sequence is TGTGCCAGCAGTTACTCCGACTACAATGAGCAGTTCTTC.

The chain joins TRBV7-9 to TRBJ2-1; 9 nucleotides line up with TRBD2. The length of the CDR3 is 17 residues. With V trimmed by 2 bases and J by 9 bases, 14 bases remained unmatched. Per the germline V gene, CDR1 is SEHNR and CDR2 is FQNEAQ (reference sequence). CDR3 sequence: CASSLSPSGAFGGEQFF. Written as DNA, the CDR3 is TGTGCCAGCAGCTTATCGCCTAGCGGGGCCTTTGGTGGTGAGCAGTTCTTC.

This clone was found once. V and J are TRBV7-9 and TRBJ2-3; possible D gene TRBD1, 5 bases. This CDR3 is built from 16 residues. The V gene lost 7 bases and the J gene lost 1 base, with 18 bases spanning the gap. The germline CDR1 and CDR2 sequences are SEHNR and FQNEAQ (reference sequence). CDR3: CASTSRGGYGTDTQYF. DNA for the CDR3: TGTGCCAGCACCTCAAGGGGCGGATATGGCACAGATACGCAGTATTTT.

Concerning this clone: The same CDR3 also results from other DNA sequences found in this sample. The chain is built from TRBV11-1 and TRBJ2-1; D is unresolved. Trimming removed 1 base from V and 4 bases from J, with 5 bases in between. This CDR3 has 13 amino acids. Germline V gene data show CDR1 as SGHAT and CDR2 as FQDESV (reference sequence). CDR3 sequence (DNA): TGTGCCAGCAGCTTAGGGGATTACAATGAGCAGTTCTTC. The encoded protein is CASSLGDYNEQFF.

The chain uses TRBV15 and TRBJ1-4; no firm D call. V was shortened by 0 bases and J by 1 base, with 3 bases between the two germline ends. Germline assignment: CDR1 LNHNV and CDR2 YYDKDF (reference sequence). This CDR3 comprises 14 residues. CDR3 in amino acids: CATSRDKTNEKLFF. In DNA form, the CDR3 reads TGTGCCACCAGCAGAGATAAAACTAATGAAAAACTGTTTTTT.

The table lists this clone with a count of one. The rearrangement uses TRBV12-5 and TRBJ2-2; 9 bases fit TRBD2. The V gene's germline CDR1 is LGHNT and CDR2 FRNRAP. CDR3 length equals 16 residues. V shed 1 base, J shed 7 bases, and the junction held 7 bases outside the gene matches. Written as DNA, the CDR3 is TGTGCTAGTGGTTTGGACCTAGCGGGGCCGGTCGGGGAGCTGTTTTTT. Translated, it gives CASGLDLAGPVGELFF.

As regards this clone: This sample also contains other DNA sequences that code for the same CDR3. V and J are TRBV6-5 and TRBJ2-7, with D uncertain. CDR3 length equals 13 residues. The germline V gene has CDR1 MNHEY and CDR2 SVGAGI. Trimming removed 2 bases from V and 1 base from J, with 6 bases in between. This chain's CDR3 is CASSYAGSYEQYF. CDR3 bases: TGTGCCAGCAGTTACGCCGGGTCCTACGAGCAGTACTTC.

The chain carries TRBV27 and TRBJ2-7, with D possibly TRBD1 on 6 matching bases. The CDR3 is 15 residues long. V was clipped by 6 bases and J by 0 bases, with 15 bases between them. The germline V gene encodes CDR1 MNHEY and CDR2 SMNVEV (reference sequence). The CDR3 nucleotides read TGTGCCAGCAGCCCGTCGGGACAAGGCTCCTACGAGCAGTACTTC. This encodes CASSPSGQGSYEQYF.

This clone has only one observation. This chain links TRBV19 with TRBJ1-2, with 9 bases fitting TRBD1. CDR3 size: 15 residues. With 5 bases clipped from V and 5 bases from J, the junction kept 9 bases outside the gene matches. The germline V gene has CDR1 LNHDA and CDR2 SQIVND (reference sequence). CDR3 in amino acids: CASSPGTGYLYGYTF. DNA of the CDR3: TGTGCCAGTAGTCCCGGGACAGGGTATCTATATGGCTACACCTTC.

The CDR3 coding sequence is TGTGCCAGCAGCCCGACCCCTGGGGGGGGAAGCTCCTACAATGAGCAGTTCTTC. Amino acids: CASSPTPGGGSSYNEQFF. The rearrangement links TRBV7-4 to TRBJ2-1, with 7 bases that match TRBD2. Germline lookup yields CDR1 SGHVT and CDR2 SQSDAQ. The V gene end was trimmed by 5 bases and the J gene end by 0 bases; junction bases not matched to a gene: 13. CDR3 length: 18 amino acids.

The chain couples TRBV6-5 to TRBJ2-1; D is perhaps TRBD2 (6 bases). V was cut by 5 bases and J by 0 bases, with 11 bases left in between. Germline assignment: CDR1 MNHEY and CDR2 SVGAGI. The CDR3 is made up of 15 amino acids. The CDR3 sequence: CASSTGDSSYNEQFF. In nucleotides, the CDR3 is TGTGCCAGCAGTACCGGGGACTCCTCCTACAATGAGCAGTTCTTC.

The rearrangement joins TRBV12-5 to TRBJ2-7, with no clear D. Trimming took off 7 bases at V and 2 bases at J, with 15 bases between the two ends. The CDR3 length is 14 residues. The germline CDR1 and CDR2 sequences are LGHNT and FRNRAP. The CDR3 DNA reads as TGTGCTAGTGCTTCGTCTAGGGCACCCTACGAGCAGTACTTC. The encoded protein is CASASSRAPYEQYF.

The chain is built from TRBV5-5 and TRBJ1-1; tentatively, D is TRBD1 (5 bases). The CDR3 spans 12 residues. Trimming stripped 0 bases from V and 13 bases from J, with 13 bases between. The germline CDR1 and CDR2 sequences are SGHKS and YYEKEE (reference sequence). CDR3 bases: TGTGCCAGCAGCTTGGGCGGACACGAGGATTTCTTT. Protein sequence: CASSLGGHEDFF.

This chain links TRBV11-2 with TRBJ1-3; D remains unclear. Trimming removed 5 bases from V and 6 bases from J, with 23 bases in between. CDR1 SGHAT and CDR2 FQNNGV come from the germline V gene. The CDR3 runs to 17 residues. CDR3 nucleotide sequence: TGTGCCAGCAGCCCCCCCCGGGCACAAAGAGGAGCAAACACCATATATTTT. This codes for CASSPPRAQRGANTIYF. The full variable domain, completed using reference TRBV11-2 and TRBJ1-3, is EAGVAQSPRYKIIEKRQSVAFWCNPISGHATLYWYQQILGQGPKLLIQFQNNGVVDDSQLPKDRFSAERLKGVDSTLKIQPAKLEDSAVYLCASSPPRAQRGANTIYFGEGSWLTVV.

The chain joins TRBV9 to TRBJ1-2, with 8 bases that match TRBD1. The V segment lost 3 bases and the J segment 0 bases; nucleotides outside the gene matches: 7. The germline V gene has CDR1 SGDLS and CDR2 YYNGEE. This CDR3 contains 16 residues. CDR3 region: CASSGWGQDSNYGYTF. The CDR3 DNA follows: TGTGCCAGCAGCGGGTGGGGACAGGATTCTAACTATGGCTACACCTTC.

This rearrangement joins TRBV5-6 to TRBJ1-2; D is ambiguous. Looked up from germline, CDR1 is SGHDT and CDR2 is YYEEEE. V gave up 2 bases and J gave up 0 bases, with 8 bases separating them. The CDR3 is made up of 14 amino acids. The CDR3 reads CASSFSGANYGYTF. The DNA for the CDR3 is TGTGCCAGCAGCTTTTCTGGCGCTAACTATGGCTACACCTTC.

The chain employs TRBV4-1 and TRBJ2-3; D ambiguous. There are 16 residues in the CDR3. Germline CDR1 reads MGHRA; CDR2 reads YSYEKL. The V and J ends lost 1 base and 0 bases respectively, with 11 bases between them. CDR3 sequence (DNA): TGCGCCAGCAGCCAAGGAAGCACAGTTAGCACAGATACGCAGTATTTT. This sequence encodes CASSQGSTVSTDTQYF.